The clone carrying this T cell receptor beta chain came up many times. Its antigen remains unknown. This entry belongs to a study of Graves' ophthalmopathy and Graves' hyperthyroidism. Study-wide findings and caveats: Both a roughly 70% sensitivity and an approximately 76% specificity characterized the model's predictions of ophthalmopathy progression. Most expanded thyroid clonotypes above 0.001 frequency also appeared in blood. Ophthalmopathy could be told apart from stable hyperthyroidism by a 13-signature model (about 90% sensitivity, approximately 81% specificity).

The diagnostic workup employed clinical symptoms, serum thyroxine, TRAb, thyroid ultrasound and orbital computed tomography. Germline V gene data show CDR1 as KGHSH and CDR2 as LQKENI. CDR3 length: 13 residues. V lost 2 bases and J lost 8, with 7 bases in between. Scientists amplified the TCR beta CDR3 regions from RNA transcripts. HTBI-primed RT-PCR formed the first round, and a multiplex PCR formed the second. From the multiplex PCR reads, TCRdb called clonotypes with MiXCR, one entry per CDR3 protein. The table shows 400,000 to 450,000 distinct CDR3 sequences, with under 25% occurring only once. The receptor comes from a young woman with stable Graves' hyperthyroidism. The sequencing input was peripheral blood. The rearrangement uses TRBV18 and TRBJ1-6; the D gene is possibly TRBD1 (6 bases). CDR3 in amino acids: CASSPEGDSPLHF. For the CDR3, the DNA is TGTGCCAGCTCACCAGAGGGGGATTCACCCCTCCACTTT.